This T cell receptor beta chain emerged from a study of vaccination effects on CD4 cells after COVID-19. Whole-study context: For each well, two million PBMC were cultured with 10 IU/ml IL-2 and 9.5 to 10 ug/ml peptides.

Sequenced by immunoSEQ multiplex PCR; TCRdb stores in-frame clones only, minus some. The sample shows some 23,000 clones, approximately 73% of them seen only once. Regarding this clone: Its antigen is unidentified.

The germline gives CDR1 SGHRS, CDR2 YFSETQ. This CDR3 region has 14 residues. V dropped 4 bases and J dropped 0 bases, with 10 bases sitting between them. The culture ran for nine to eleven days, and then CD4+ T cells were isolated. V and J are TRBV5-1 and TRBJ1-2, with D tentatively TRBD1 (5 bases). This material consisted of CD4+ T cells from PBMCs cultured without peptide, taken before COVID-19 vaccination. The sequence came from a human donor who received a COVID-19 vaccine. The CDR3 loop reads CASSPGTPNYGYTF. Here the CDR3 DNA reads TGCGCCAGCAGCCCCGGGACTCCTAACTATGGCTACACCTTC. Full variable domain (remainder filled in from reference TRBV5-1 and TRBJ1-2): KAGVTQTPRYLIKTRGQQVTLSCSPISGHRSVSWYQQTPGQGLQFLFEYFSETQRNKGNFPGRFSGRQFSNSRSEMNVSTLELGDSALYLCASSPGTPNYGYTFGSGTRLTVV.